This T cell receptor (beta chain) was sequenced for a study of metastatic and nonmetastatic thyroid tumors. No treatment had been given to any patient before thyroid surgery. There are many counts of this clone. TCRdb ran MiXCR on the PCR reads. This repertoire shows 11,000 to 15,000 clones, about 22% found once; its top ten account for approximately 8%. V shed 0 bases, J shed 4 bases, and the junction held 14 bases outside the gene matches. The length of the CDR3 is 18 residues. The germline CDR1 and CDR2 sequences are DFQATT and SNEGSKA (reference sequence). The genes are TRBV20-1 and TRBJ2-1; 8 positions match TRBD2. The specimen sequenced was blood. This clonotype was obtained from a female donor with papillary thyroid cancer or a benign thyroid nodule (not recorded which). Some clones in this sample may be carry-over from other donors' samples. CDR3 nucleotide sequence: TGCAGTGCTAGAGATATCACGGGGGGGCCCTCTAGGTACAATGAGCAGTTCTTC. Translated: CSARDITGGPSRYNEQFF.